This T cell receptor (beta chain) derives from a study of shared clonotypes between healthy human individuals. Study-level results: Relative to their counterparts shared across all four donors, non-shared clonotypes exhibited diminished generation probabilities. Depth was large, yet rarefaction showed that sorted-subset sequencing was incomplete.

This clone showed up just a few times. Its cognate antigen is unknown. In germline, CDR1 is MNHEY, CDR2 SVGAGI. Trimming took 8 bases from V and 0 from J, leaving 8 bases between them. The CDR3 consists of 13 residues. Under the authors' procedure: Filtering differed because ImmunoSEQ produced junction-only sequences that carried no quality scores. The data were produced by immunoSEQ multiplex PCR, yet TCRdb's version contains in-frame clones alone and is incomplete. That table supplies the V and J calls and clone size; D and trimming were determined from the DNA. Counted here are roughly 2,500,000 clones, approximately 93% occurring once; the ten biggest clones make up 0.35% to 0.45%. A CD45RA+ naive subset and a CD45RA-negative memory subset were split from CD4+ cells.

V gene TRBV6-5 combines with J gene TRBJ1-5; D is ambiguous. Specimen: naive CD4+ T cells from PBMCs. Subset of the sample: CD45RA+ positively selected. The sequence was collected from a man aged 18 to 29 in good health. Some clones in this sample may be carry-over from other donors' samples. The CDR3: CASQKYSNQPQHF. CDR3 nucleotides: TGTGCCAGCCAGAAGTATAGCAATCAGCCCCAGCATTTT.